One and the same sample provided the 20 T cell receptor beta chains below, sequenced in a study of shared clonotypes between healthy human individuals. The table came from immunoSEQ multiplex PCR; TCRdb's copy has only in-frame clones and leaves some out. The table includes about half a million clones, about 85% detected once. Input material: PBMCs. Every receptor here comes from a woman in her 40s in good health. Some clones in this sample may be carry-over from other donors' samples.

This clone was counted a few times. The chain carries TRBV19 and TRBJ1-3, with a weak D call TRBD1 (5 bases). CDR1 is LNHDA, CDR2 SQIVND, per germline (reference sequence). The V end was cut by 3 bases, the J end by 3 bases, with 9 bases between. The CDR3 runs to 14 residues. CDR3 loop: CASSISRVGNTIYF. The DNA of the CDR3 is TGTGCCAGTAGTATTTCCAGGGTTGGAAACACCATATATTTT. The variable domain in full, completed from reference TRBV19 and TRBJ1-3, reads DGGITQSPKYLFRKEGQNVTLSCEQNLNHDAMYWYRQDPGQGLRLIYYSQIVNDFQKGDIAEGYSVSREKKESFPLTVTSAQKNPTAFYLCASSISRVGNTIYFGEGSWLTVV.

The chain employs TRBV7-9 and TRBJ1-5; 9 bases map to TRBD1. Germline CDR1 and CDR2: SEHNR and FQNEAQ (reference sequence). The CDR3 loop spans 15 amino acids. Losses at the gene ends were 4 bases for V and 2 bases for J; bases not matched to a gene: 3. CDR3 amino acids: CASSSGQGGNQPQHF. CDR3 nucleotides: TGTGCCAGCAGCTCGGGACAGGGTGGCAATCAGCCCCAGCATTTT.

The chain employs TRBV7-2 and TRBJ2-4; TRBD1 matches 9 bases. CDR3 length: 13 residues. With V trimmed by 3 bases and J by 15 bases, 9 bases remained unmatched. Germline-derived CDR1 and CDR2 are SGHTA and FQGNSA. The chain's CDR3 is CASSFAVDRGRYF. The CDR3 coding sequence is TGTGCCAGCAGCTTCGCCGTGGACAGGGGACGGTACTTC.

The chain employs TRBV28 and TRBJ2-5; 9 bases match TRBD2. The CDR3 is 13 residues long. The germline V gene has CDR1 MDHEN and CDR2 SYDVKM. V shed 11 bases, J shed 5 bases, and the junction held 9 bases outside the gene matches. In DNA form, the CDR3 reads TGTGCCGGGGCTAGCGGGATGGGGGAGACCCAGTACTTC. Its translation is CAGASGMGETQYF.

V gene TRBV5-1 combines with J gene TRBJ2-5, with D possibly TRBD2 on 6 matching bases. Judging by the DNA end, TRBJ2-7 fits better; the J call may be wrong. The CDR3 spans 13 residues. CDR1 is SGHRS, CDR2 YFSETQ, per germline. In DNA form, the CDR3 reads TGCGCCAGCAGCCCCGGAGGGCCCTACGAGCAGTACTTC. Encoded protein: CASSPGGPYEQYF.

Turning to this clone: This is likely an artifact of a read error, given a far larger clone one base away. This chain connects TRBV6-6 to TRBJ2-5; 10 bases line up with TRBD2. Matching the DNA end better, TRBJ2-7 makes the J call doubtful. The CDR3 is 16 residues long. Germline CDR1 and CDR2: MNHNY and SVGAGI (reference sequence). The CDR3 DNA sequence: TGTGCCAGCAGTTACACGGCTAGCGGGAGCTCCTGCGAGCAGTACTTC. Translation: CASSYTASGSSCEQYF.

The genes are TRBV4-1 and TRBJ1-2; 10 bases align to TRBD1. The germline V gene has CDR1 MGHRA and CDR2 YSYEKL. This CDR3 region has 16 residues. With 5 bases clipped from V and 3 bases from J, the junction kept 9 bases outside the gene matches. This chain's CDR3 is CASSDRQGAVDYGYTF. The CDR3 region has the DNA TGCGCCAGCAGCGACCGACAGGGGGCTGTGGACTATGGCTACACCTTC.

This clone was observed a few times. V usage is TRBV5-1 and J usage is TRBJ2-7; D is undetermined. The CDR3 is made up of 11 amino acids. The ends were cut back, 4 bases at V and 1 base at J, with 3 bases in the middle. Germline CDR1 is SGHRS and CDR2 is YFSETQ. The CDR3 bases are TGCGCCAGCAGCGAATCCTACGAGCAGTACTTC. Translation: CASSESYEQYF.

With regard to this clone: A read error is the likely source, as a far larger clone sits one nucleotide away. The V gene is TRBV29-1, the J gene TRBJ2-7; TRBD1 might be the D (5 bases). The CDR3 spans 12 residues. The V end lost 2 bases, the J end lost 9 bases, and 14 bases lay between the germline ends. CDR1 is SQVTM, CDR2 ANQGSEA, per germline. The CDR3, as DNA: TGCAGCGTTGAAACCCCGGGTAGGGGGCAGTACTTC. It codes for CSVETPGRGQYF.

This clone came up a few times. The V call is TRBV11-2, the J call TRBJ1-3; D call uncertain. Trimming removed 2 bases at V and 3 bases at J, with 20 bases between. CDR3 length equals 18 residues. CDR1 is SGHAT, CDR2 FQNNGV, per germline. The CDR3 is CASSLTGGPRGGGNTIYF. The CDR3 nucleotides are TGTGCCAGCAGCTTAACCGGCGGGCCAAGAGGCGGTGGAAACACCATATATTTT.

This rearrangement joins TRBV5-1 to TRBJ2-3; 7 positions agree with TRBD2. The trim removed 9 bases at V and 0 bases at J, leaving 10 bases unmatched. CDR1 and CDR2 (germline): SGHRS, YFSETQ. This CDR3 spans 15 amino acids. CDR3 nucleotides: TGCGCCACTACCATGACTAGCTTGAGCACAGATACGCAGTATTTT. Amino acids: CATTMTSLSTDTQYF.

This clone was counted at least ten times. The chain couples TRBV21-1 to TRBJ1-5; TRBD1, the table's D call, was not compared with the DNA. TRBV21-1 counts as a pseudogene. The CDR3 contains 19 residues. The DNA for the CDR3 is TGTGCCAGCAGCAAAGTGGGGACAGGGGTAGTATTGGGCAATCAGCCCCAGCATTTT. Translating it yields CASSKVGTGVVLGNQPQHF.

The sample holds many counts of this clone. The chain uses TRBV5-4 and TRBJ2-7; 7 nucleotides agree with TRBD2. J gave up 1 base and V 3 bases, and 4 bases lay outside the gene matches. The CDR3 totals 14 residues. Germline CDR1 and CDR2: SGHNT and YYREEE (reference sequence). As DNA, the CDR3 is TGTGCCAGCAGCTCAGCGGGAAAGTCCTACGAGCAGTACTTC. Its protein is CASSSAGKSYEQYF.

Remarks on this clone: A far larger clone lies a single base away; this is likely a read error. V and J are TRBV4-2 and TRBJ2-7, with 9 bases matching TRBD2. The CDR3 contains 18 residues. Germline lookup yields CDR1 LGHNA and CDR2 YNFKEQ. The CDR3 spells CTSSQEWAGGPFVHEQYF. The DNA of the CDR3 is TGTACCAGCAGCCAAGAGTGGGCGGGAGGGCCTTTCGTACACGAGCAGTACTTC.

A remark on this clone: It differs at one base from a far larger clone, so likely a read error. Other DNA sequences from this sample encode an identical CDR3 as well. The chain combines TRBV4-1 with TRBJ2-5; possibly TRBD2 for D (5 bases). The DNA end lines up better with TRBJ2-7; the J call may be wrong. Germline V gene lookup returns CDR1 MGHRA and CDR2 YSYEKL. This CDR3 has 16 residues. This CDR3 reads CASSQGRGIGPYEQYF. For the CDR3, the DNA is TGCGCTAGCAGCCAAGGTCGGGGAATCGGGCCCTACGAGCAGTACTTC.

The V gene is TRBV11-2, the J gene TRBJ1-5; D uncertain. The V and J ends lost 5 bases and 1 base respectively, with 3 bases between them. The CDR3 sequence is 12 residues long. From germline, CDR1 is SGHAT and CDR2 FQNNGV. The chain's CDR3 is CASSPSNQPQHF. CDR3 in DNA: TGTGCCAGCAGCCCAAGCAATCAGCCCCAGCATTTT.

The chain links TRBV19 to TRBJ1-4; weak D call: TRBD1 (6 bases). Between the trimmed V and J ends, which lost 6 bases and 7 bases, there was a span of 15 bases. Germline CDR1 reads LNHDA; CDR2 reads SQIVND (reference sequence). CDR3 length: 14 amino acids. In DNA, the CDR3 is TGTGCCAGTAGCGAGGGCGTCAGGGGTGAAAAACTGTTTTTT. Translated, it gives CASSEGVRGEKLFF.

This clone was counted ten times or more. Other DNA sequences in this specimen translate into the identical CDR3. The chain carries TRBV5-1 and TRBJ1-2; D possibly corresponds to TRBD1 (5 bases). Trimming stripped 2 bases from V and 0 bases from J, with 8 bases between. Germline V lookup: CDR1 SGHRS, CDR2 YFSETQ. The CDR3 consists of 14 residues. The CDR3 DNA sequence: TGCGCCAGCAGCTTCGGACAACCTAACTATGGCTACACCTTC. Translating gives CASSFGQPNYGYTF.

Of note for this clone: This probably arose from a read error, given a far larger clone one base away. This chain joins TRBV5-1 and TRBJ2-7; possibly TRBD1 or TRBD2 for D (5 bases each). Germline V CDR1 and CDR2: SGHRS, YFSETQ. The CDR3 covers 14 residues. In DNA form, the CDR3 reads TGCGCCAGCGGCTTGGACGGACTGGGGACCGAGCAGTACTTC. It is translated as CASGLDGLGTEQYF.

Turning to this clone: This likely stems from a read error, as it lies one base from a far larger clone. The chain joins TRBV18 to TRBJ1-1; 11 bases are a match to TRBD1. Germline V lookup: CDR1 KGHSH, CDR2 LQKENI. The CDR3 has 15 residues. CDR3 bases: TGTGCCATCTCACCAGGGGGACAGGGGGACACTGAAGCTTTCTTT. Its translation: CAISPGGQGDTEAFF. Filled out from reference TRBV18 and TRBJ1-1, the complete variable domain reads NAGVMQNPRHLVRRRGQEARLRCSPMKGHSHVYWYRQLPEEGLKFMVYLQKENIIDESGMPKERFSAEFPKEGPSILRIQQVVRGDSAAYFCAISPGGQGDTEAFFGQGTRLTVV.